The following is a T cell receptor (beta chain) sequence with its context. The data are from a study of T cell changes during pregnancy in multiple sclerosis. The protocol was immunoSEQ multiplex PCR, while the TCRdb copy is restricted to in-frame clones and leaves out a portion. The sample records over 65,000 clones, about 91% being singletons. This CDR3 spans 15 amino acids. V was trimmed by 4 bases and J by 1 base, leaving 15 bases between them. Germline V gene data show CDR1 as SGDLS and CDR2 as YYNGEE. The TCR originated in a female donor in good health, enrolled as a control in a pregnancy study. Sample: peripheral blood, taken in the first trimester of pregnancy. This rearrangement joins TRBV9 to TRBJ2-7, with D unclear. The chain's CDR3 is CASSPSAGTSYEQYF. In DNA form, the CDR3 reads TGTGCCAGCAGCCCCTCCGCAGGTACATCCTACGAGCAGTACTTC. Full variable domain (outside the CDR3, taken from reference TRBV9 and TRBJ2-7): DSGVTQTPKHLITATGQRVTLRCSPRSGDLSVYWYQQSLDQGLQFLIQYYNGEERAKGNILERFSAQQFPDLHSELNLSSLELGDSALYFCASSPSAGTSYEQYFGPGTRLTVT.